Given below is one T cell receptor (beta chain) in context. This sample is drawn from a study of CD8 T cells in Susac syndrome. Recently defined diagnostic criteria classed the Susac syndrome patients as definite or probable. Negative isolation was applied to CD8+ and CD4+ T cells, and FACS enrichment was applied to TEMRA cells. The V and J ends lost 3 bases and 6 bases respectively, with 5 bases between them. Germline V gives CDR1 DFQATT, CDR2 SNEGSKA (reference sequence). The CDR3 runs 11 residues. Random hexamers were used to reverse transcribe an amount of roughly 0.45 to 1 ug RNA. TCRdb reprocessed the immunoSEQ multiplex PCR reads with MiXCR, giving one entry per CDR3 protein. This table has about 130,000 distinct CDR3 sequences, roughly 94% appearing once.

The material sequenced was CD8+ T cells from PBMCs. The chain is built from TRBV20-1 and TRBJ2-2; D might be TRBD1 or TRBD2, each matching 5 bases. The receptor was derived from a human donor with Susac syndrome. The CDR3 loop is CSARGPGELFF. The CDR3 DNA follows: TGCAGTGCTAGGGGACCCGGGGAGCTGTTTTTT.